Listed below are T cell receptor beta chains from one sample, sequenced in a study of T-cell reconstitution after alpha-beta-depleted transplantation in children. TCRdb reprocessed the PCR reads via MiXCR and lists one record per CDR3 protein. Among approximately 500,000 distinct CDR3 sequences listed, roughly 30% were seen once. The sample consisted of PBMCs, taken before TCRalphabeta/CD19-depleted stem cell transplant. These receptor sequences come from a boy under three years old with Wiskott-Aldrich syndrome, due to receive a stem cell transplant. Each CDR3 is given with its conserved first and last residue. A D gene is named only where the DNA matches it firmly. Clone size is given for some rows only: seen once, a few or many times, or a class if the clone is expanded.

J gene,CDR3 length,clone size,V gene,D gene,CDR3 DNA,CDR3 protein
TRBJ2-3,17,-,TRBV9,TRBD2,TGTGCCAGCAGCGTAGCTGGGAGGGGCGCGGGGGCAGATACGCAGTATTTT,CASSVAGRGAGADTQYF
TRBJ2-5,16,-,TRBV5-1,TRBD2,TGCGCCAGCAGCTTGAATCCTAGCGGGAGTGAAGAGACCCAGTACTTC,CASSLNPSGSEETQYF
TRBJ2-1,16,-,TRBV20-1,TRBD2,TGTAGTGCTAGGGGGACTAGCGGAGGCACTTTGGTAGAGCAGTTCTTC,CSARGTSGGTLVEQFF
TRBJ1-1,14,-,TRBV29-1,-,TGCAGCGTCAAATGGGACGCCATGAACACTGAAGCTTTCTTT,CSVKWDAMNTEAFF
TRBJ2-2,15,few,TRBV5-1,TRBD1,TGCGCCAGCAGCTCCGGGACAGGGTACACCGGGGAGCTGTTTTTT,CASSSGTGYTGELFF
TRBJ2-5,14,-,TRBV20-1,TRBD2,TGCAGTGCTAGAAGGACTAGCGGGGAGAGGACCCAGTACTTC,CSARRTSGERTQYF
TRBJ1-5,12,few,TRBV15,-,TGTGCCACCAGCAGAGATGTTCAGCCCCAGCATTTT,CATSRDVQPQHF
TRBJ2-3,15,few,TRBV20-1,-,TGCAGTGCTAATCCGGGGCTACGAGTCACAGATACGCAGTATTTT,CSANPGLRVTDTQYF
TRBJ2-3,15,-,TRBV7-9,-,TGTGCCAGCAGCTCCGACAGGATTAGCACAGATACGCAGTATTTT,CASSSDRISTDTQYF
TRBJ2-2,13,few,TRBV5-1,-,TGCGCCAGCCAAATCCGGGACGCCGGGGAGCTGTTTTTT,CASQIRDAGELFF
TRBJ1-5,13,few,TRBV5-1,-,TGCGCCAGCAGGGCCACCGAGGGGCAGCCCCAGCATTTT,CASRATEGQPQHF
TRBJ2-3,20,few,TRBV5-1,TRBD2,TGCGCCAGCAGCTTGGCCCAGACTAGCGGGTGGATGGGTAGCACAGATACGCAGTATTTT,CASSLAQTSGWMGSTDTQYF
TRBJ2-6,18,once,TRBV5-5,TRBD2,TGTGCCAGCAGCAAGCTAGCGGGAGGGACCTCTGGGGCCAACGTCCTGACTTTC,CASSKLAGGTSGANVLTF
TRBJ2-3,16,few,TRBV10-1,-,TGCGCCAGCAGTCCGTCCCCCAGGGGACTCACAGATACGCAGTATTTT,CASSPSPRGLTDTQYF
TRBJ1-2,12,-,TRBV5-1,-,TGCGCCAGCGGGACGGCCGCAGGGGGCTACACCTTC,CASGTAAGGYTF
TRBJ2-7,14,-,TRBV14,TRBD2,TGTGCCAGCAGCCTAACTAGCGGGAGGTCCGAGCAGTACTTC,CASSLTSGRSEQYF
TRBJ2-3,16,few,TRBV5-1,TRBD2,TGCGCCAGCAGCTGGGGCAGACTAGCGGGAGCGGATACGCAGTATTTT,CASSWGRLAGADTQYF
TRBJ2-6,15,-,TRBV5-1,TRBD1,TGCGCCAGCGAGAGGGGGCAGTCTGGGGCCAACGTCCTGACTTTC,CASERGQSGANVLTF
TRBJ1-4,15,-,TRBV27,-,TGTGCCAGCAGGACGATCGGGAGGTCGAATGAAAAACTGTTTTTT,CASRTIGRSNEKLFF
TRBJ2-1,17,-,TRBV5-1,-,TGCGCCAGCAGCTATGTTTGGGGCCGAGACCCACGCAATGAGCAGTTCTTC,CASSYVWGRDPRNEQFF
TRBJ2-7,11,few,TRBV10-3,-,TGTGCCATCAGTGAGTCTCGGGAGCAGTACTTC,CAISESREQYF
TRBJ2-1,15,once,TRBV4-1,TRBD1,TGCGCCAGCAGAAGACACCGGGACAGCACTCATGAGCAGTTCTTC,CASRRHRDSTHEQFF
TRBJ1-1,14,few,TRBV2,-,TGTGCCAGCAGTGTGGGGACAACGGACACTGAAGCTTTCTTT,CASSVGTTDTEAFF
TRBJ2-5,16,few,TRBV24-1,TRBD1,TGTGCCACCAGTGATGGTGCGACAGGGTACCAAGAGACCCAGTACTTC,CATSDGATGYQETQYF
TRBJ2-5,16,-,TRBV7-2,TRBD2,TGTGCCAGCAGCCCCACTAGCGGGACCTACCAAGAGACCCAGTACTTC,CASSPTSGTYQETQYF
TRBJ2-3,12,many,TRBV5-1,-,TGTGCCAGCAGCTCCGAGGGAGATACGCAGTATTTT,CASSSEGDTQYF